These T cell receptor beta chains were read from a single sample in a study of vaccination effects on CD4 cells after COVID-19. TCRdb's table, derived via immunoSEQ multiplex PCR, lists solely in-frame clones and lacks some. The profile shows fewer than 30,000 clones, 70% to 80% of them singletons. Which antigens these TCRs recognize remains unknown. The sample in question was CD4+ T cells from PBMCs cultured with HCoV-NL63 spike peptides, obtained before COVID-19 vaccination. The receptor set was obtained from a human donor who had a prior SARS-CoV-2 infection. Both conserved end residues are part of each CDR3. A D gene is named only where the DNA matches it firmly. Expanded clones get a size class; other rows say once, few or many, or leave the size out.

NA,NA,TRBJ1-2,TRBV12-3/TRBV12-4,TGTGCCAGCAGTTCACAGGGCACCTATGGCTACACCTTC,CASSSQGTYGYTF
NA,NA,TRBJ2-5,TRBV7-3,TGTGCCAGCAGCCCAACCCCAGGGACTGTTACCCAAGAGACCCAGTACTTC,CASSPTPGTVTQETQYF
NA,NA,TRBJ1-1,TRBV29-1,TGCAGCGTTGGACGGTTGAACACTGAAGCTTTCTTT,CSVGRLNTEAFF
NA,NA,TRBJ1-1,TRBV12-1,TGTGCCAGCAGCCGTGAGGTTAAGAACACTGAAGCTTTCTTT,CASSREVKNTEAFF
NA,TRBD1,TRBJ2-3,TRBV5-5,TGTGCCAGCAGCTTCTCCGGGACAGGGGTGGGAGATACGCAGTATTTT,CASSFSGTGVGDTQYF
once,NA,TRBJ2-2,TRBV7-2,TGTGCCAGCAGCTTAATCCCTCTGGGAGGGGGGTACACCGGGGAGCTGTTTTTT,CASSLIPLGGGYTGELFF
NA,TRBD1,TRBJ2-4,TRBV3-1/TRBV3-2,TGTGCCAGCAGCGCTAGTTGGACAGGGCAACTAGCCAAAAACATTCAGTACTTC,CASSASWTGQLAKNIQYF
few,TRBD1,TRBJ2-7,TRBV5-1,TGCGCCAGCAGCTTGGGGACAGGGGGCTACGAGCAGTACTTC,CASSLGTGGYEQYF
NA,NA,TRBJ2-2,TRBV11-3,TGTGCCAGCCGAAGGGGTGGCCTATTAAACACCGGGGAGCTGTTTTTT,CASRRGGLLNTGELFF
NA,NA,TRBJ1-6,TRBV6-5,TGTGCCAGCAGTTACTCTGCCAATTCACCCCTCCACTTT,CASSYSANSPLHF
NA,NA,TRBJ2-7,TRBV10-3,TGTGCCATCACGGCAAGGGGGGGGCCCTCCTACGAGCAGTACTTC,CAITARGGPSYEQYF
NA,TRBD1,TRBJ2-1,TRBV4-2,TGTGCCAGCAGCCACATACACAGGGACAGCAATGAGCAGTTCTTC,CASSHIHRDSNEQFF
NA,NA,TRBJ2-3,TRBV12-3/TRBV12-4,TGTGCCAGCAGTTTTTCGGGAGCAGATACGCAGTATTTT,CASSFSGADTQYF
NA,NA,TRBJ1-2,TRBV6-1,TGTGCCAGCAGTGCCAGGAGGGGGGTTCTTCCCTATGGCTACACCTTC,CASSARRGVLPYGYTF
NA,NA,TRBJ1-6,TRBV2,TGTGCCAGCAGGGTCAGTAATTCACCCCTCCACTTT,CASRVSNSPLHF
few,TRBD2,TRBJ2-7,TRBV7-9,TGTGCCAGCAGCTGGACTAGCGGGGCCAACGAGCAGTACTTC,CASSWTSGANEQYF
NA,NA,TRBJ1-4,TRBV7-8,TGTGCCAGCAGCTTAGTGAGGGTACCCCGCGAAAAACTGTTTTTT,CASSLVRVPREKLFF
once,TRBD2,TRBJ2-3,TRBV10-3,TGTGCCATCAGGGGGCCTAGCGGGGGTTTACCTAGCACAGATACGCAGTATTTT,CAIRGPSGGLPSTDTQYF
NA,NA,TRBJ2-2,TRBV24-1,TGTGCCACCAGTGACGTACGGGGGATTGGTAAAACCGGGGAGCTGTTTTTT,CATSDVRGIGKTGELFF
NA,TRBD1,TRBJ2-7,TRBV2,TGTGCCAGCAGTGGACAGGGCATCGAGCAGTACTTC,CASSGQGIEQYF
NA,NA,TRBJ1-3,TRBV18,TGTGCCAGCTCACCGCTGTCTGGCAGAATTGAGTCTGGAAACACCATATATTTT,CASSPLSGRIESGNTIYF
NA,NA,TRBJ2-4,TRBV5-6,TGTGCCAGCAGCTTGCGTGGGGGAGATACCAAAAACATTCAGTACTTC,CASSLRGGDTKNIQYF
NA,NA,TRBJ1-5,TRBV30,TGTGCCTGGAGTGTTTGGGGTAGCAATCAGCCCCAGCATTTT,CAWSVWGSNQPQHF
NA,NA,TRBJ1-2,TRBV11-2,TGTGCCAGCAGCTTAGCCCACCAGTTGAGGGGCTACACCTTC,CASSLAHQLRGYTF
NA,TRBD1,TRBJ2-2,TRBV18,TGTGCCAGCTCAAGGCCGGGACAGGGGGCTACCGGGGAGCTGTTTTTT,CASSRPGQGATGELFF
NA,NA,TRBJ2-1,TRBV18,TGTGCCAGCTCACCGAAGAGCTCCTACAATGAGCAGTTCTTC,CASSPKSSYNEQFF
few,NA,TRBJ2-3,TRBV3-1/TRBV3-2,TGTGCCAGCAGCCAAGATGCTGGGGATACGCAGTATTTT,CASSQDAGDTQYF
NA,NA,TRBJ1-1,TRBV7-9,TGTGCCAGCAGCTTAGGGGGACAAGACAGGTCAAAAGCTTTCTTT,CASSLGGQDRSKAFF
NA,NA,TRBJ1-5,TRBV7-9,TGTGCCAGCAGCTTATATGAAGGTCAGCCCCAGCATTTT,CASSLYEGQPQHF
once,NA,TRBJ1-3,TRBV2,TGTGCCAGCACGAGGGACTCACACTCCTCTGGAAACACCATATATTTT,CASTRDSHSSGNTIYF
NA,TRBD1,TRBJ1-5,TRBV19,TGTGCCAGTAGTATGTTGACTATACAGGGGGGTCAGCCCCAGCATTTT,CASSMLTIQGGQPQHF
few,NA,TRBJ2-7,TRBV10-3,TGTGCCATCAGTGAGACCATGGGACACTACGAGCAGTACTTC,CAISETMGHYEQYF
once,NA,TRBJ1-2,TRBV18,TGTGCCAGCTCACCCCGGGGGTACTATGGCTACACCTTC,CASSPRGYYGYTF
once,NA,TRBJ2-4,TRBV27,TGTGCCAGCAGTTTAATCGGCAGGGGACATCAAAACATTCAGTACTTC,CASSLIGRGHQNIQYF
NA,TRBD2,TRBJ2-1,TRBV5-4,TGTGCCAGCAGCTTGAACGGGGGGGCTATGGGAAATGAGCAGTTCTTC,CASSLNGGAMGNEQFF
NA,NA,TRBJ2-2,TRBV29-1,TGCAGCGTCCTGGAGGGGAACACCGGGGAGCTGTTTTTT,CSVLEGNTGELFF
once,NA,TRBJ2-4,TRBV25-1,TGTGCCAGCAGTGAAGTACTAGCCGGGGACATTCAGTACTTC,CASSEVLAGDIQYF
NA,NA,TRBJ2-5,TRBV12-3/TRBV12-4,TGTGCCAGCAGTTTAGGGGAAGAGACCCAGTACTTC,CASSLGEETQYF
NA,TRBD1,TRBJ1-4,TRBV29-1,TGCAGCGTCCGGAAGGGGGCGACTAATGAAAAACTGTTTTTT,CSVRKGATNEKLFF
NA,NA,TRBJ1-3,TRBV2,TGTGCCAGCGGGAGGCGACTCCCGGTCTCTGGAAACACCATATATTTT,CASGRRLPVSGNTIYF
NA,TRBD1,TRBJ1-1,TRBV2,TGTGCCAGCAGTAACAGGGGACGTGAAGCTTTCTTT,CASSNRGREAFF
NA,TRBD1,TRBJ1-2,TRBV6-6,TGTGCCAGCAGACGGGACAGCCCTTCTGGCTATGGCTACACCTTC,CASRRDSPSGYGYTF
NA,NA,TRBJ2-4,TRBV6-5,TGTGCCAGTGCGGGTTCCCTAGCCAAAAACATTCAGTACTTC,CASAGSLAKNIQYF
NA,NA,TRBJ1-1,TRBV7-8,TGTGCCAGCAGCTTAGCCCTCACGGGCCGTCGGAAGGTGGACACTGAAGCTTTCTTT,CASSLALTGRRKVDTEAFF
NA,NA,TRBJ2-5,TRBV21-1,TGTGCCAGCGGGGTTTCCTTCGAGGTAATACATAAAGAGACCCAGTACTTC,CASGVSFEVIHKETQYF
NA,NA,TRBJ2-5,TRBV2,TGTGCCAGCAGTTTTCTAGAGACCCAGTACTTC,CASSFLETQYF
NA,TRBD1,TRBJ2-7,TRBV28,TGTGCCAGCAGTTTATCCGACAGGGCCTACGAGCAGTACTTC,CASSLSDRAYEQYF
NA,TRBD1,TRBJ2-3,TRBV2,TGTGCCAGCAGCAGACAGGGTCCAGATACGCAGTATTTT,CASSRQGPDTQYF
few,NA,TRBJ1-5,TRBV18,TGTGCCAGCTCACCACGGGACAATCAGCCCCAGCATTTT,CASSPRDNQPQHF
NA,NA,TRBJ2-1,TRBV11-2,TGTGCCAGCAGCTTACGGCGGGACCCTTACAATGAGCAGTTCTTC,CASSLRRDPYNEQFF
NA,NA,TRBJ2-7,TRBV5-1,TGCGCCAGCAGCTTGGCAAGTCAGTTGTTCTACGAGCAGTACTTC,CASSLASQLFYEQYF
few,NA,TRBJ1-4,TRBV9,TGTGCCAGCAGCGTAGGCGGGGAGAGAAATGAAAAACTGTTTTTT,CASSVGGERNEKLFF
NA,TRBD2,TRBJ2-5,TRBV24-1,TGTGCCACCAGTGATATGACTAGCGGGAGCATGGAGACCCAGTACTTC,CATSDMTSGSMETQYF
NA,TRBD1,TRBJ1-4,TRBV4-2,TGTGCCAGCAGCCCCGGACAGGGGTCTAATGAAAAACTGTTTTTT,CASSPGQGSNEKLFF
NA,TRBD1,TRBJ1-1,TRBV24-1,TGTGCCACCAGTGATAGCAGGGGGGCGAGAGGAGCTTTCTTT,CATSDSRGARGAFF